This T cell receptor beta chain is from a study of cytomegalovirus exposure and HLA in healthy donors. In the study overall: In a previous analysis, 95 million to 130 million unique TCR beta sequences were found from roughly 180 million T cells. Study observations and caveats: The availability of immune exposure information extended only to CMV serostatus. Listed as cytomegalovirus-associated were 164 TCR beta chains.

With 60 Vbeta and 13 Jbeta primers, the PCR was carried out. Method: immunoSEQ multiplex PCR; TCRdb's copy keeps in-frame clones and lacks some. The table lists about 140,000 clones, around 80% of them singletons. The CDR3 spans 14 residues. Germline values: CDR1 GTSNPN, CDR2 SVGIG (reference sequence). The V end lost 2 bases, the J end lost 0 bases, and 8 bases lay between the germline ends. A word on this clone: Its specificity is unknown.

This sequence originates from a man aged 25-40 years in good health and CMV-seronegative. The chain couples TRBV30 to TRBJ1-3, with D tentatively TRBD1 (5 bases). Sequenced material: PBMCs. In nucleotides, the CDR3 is TGTGCCTGGAGTTTCAGGGCCTCTGGAAACACCATATATTTT. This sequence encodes CAWSFRASGNTIYF.